The 19 T cell receptor beta chains listed next were all sequenced from one sample in a study of cytomegalovirus exposure and HLA in healthy donors (dated by TCRdb to about 2017). Library creation used the immunoSEQ multiplex PCR assay. A mixture of 60 forward primers for TCR Vbeta segments and 13 reverse primers for TCR Jbeta segments was used in the multiplex PCR. TCRdb mirrors the immuneACCESS table, restricted to in-frame sequences. Some clones are absent from its copies; in checked studies, under half trace to an unresolved V gene, and the reason for the others is unknown. This sample comprises around 200,000 clones, roughly 80% of them detected only once. The ten most abundant clones make up roughly 1.5% of the sample. The sample was PBMCs. The receptors stem from a man in his forties or fifties in good health and CMV-seronegative.

This chain uses TRBV7-3 with TRBJ2-2; D not certain. The CDR3 length is 16 residues. V shed 2 bases and J shed 0 bases, with 10 bases lying between them. Looked up from germline, CDR1 is SGHTA and CDR2 is FQGTGA. CDR3 region: CASSLFTVSNTGELFF. The DNA of the CDR3 is TGTGCCAGCAGCTTATTCACAGTGTCGAACACCGGGGAGCTGTTTTTT.

The chain recombines TRBV19 with TRBJ2-2; 12 nucleotides agree with TRBD2. There are 17 residues in the CDR3. Trimming cost V 3 bases and J 5 bases; bases outside gene matches: 7. Germline CDR1 and CDR2: LNHDA and SQIVND (reference sequence). CDR3 nucleotide sequence: TGTGCCAGTAGTATTTCTAGCGGGGGGGCCTTGACCGGGGAGCTGTTTTTT. This sequence encodes CASSISSGGALTGELFF.

The chain has TRBV27 and TRBJ2-7, with TRBD2 as a possible D gene (6 bases). V lost 4 bases to trimming and J lost 2 bases, with 15 bases between them. This CDR3 has 15 amino acids. CDR1 and CDR2 from the germline V gene are MNHEY and SMNVEV (reference sequence). CDR3 region: CASSSPSGLAYEQYF. The CDR3, as DNA: TGTGCCAGCAGTTCACCATCGGGACTGGCCTACGAGCAGTACTTC.

The chain carries TRBV7-9 and TRBJ2-3, with D possibly being TRBD2 (6 bases). V gave up 2 bases and J gave up 0 bases, with 12 bases separating them. Per germline, CDR1 SEHNR and CDR2 FQNEAQ (reference sequence). This CDR3 has 16 residues. The CDR3 DNA reads as TGTGCCAGCAGCTTAAGGAAGGGACTGAGCACAGATACGCAGTATTTT. Encoded protein: CASSLRKGLSTDTQYF.

Note on this clone: The junction shows a germline mismatch at one end, possibly a read error. The CDR3 DNA is TGTGCCAGCACGGGGGAGTTCTTGCATGGCTACCCCTTC. This gives the protein CASTGEFLHGYPF. This chain links TRBV2 with TRBJ1-2; D is possibly TRBD1 (5 bases). This CDR3 is built from 13 residues. Germline assignment: CDR1 SNHLY and CDR2 FYNNEI.

The chain is built from TRBV14 and TRBJ2-7; TRBD2 matches at 9 bases. Germline assignment: CDR1 SGHDN and CDR2 FVKESK. The CDR3 totals 17 residues. J was trimmed by 0 bases and V by 5 bases; bases with no gene match: 11. This CDR3 is CASSMGLAKGISYEQYF. The CDR3 DNA follows: TGTGCCAGCAGCATGGGACTAGCTAAGGGAATCTCCTACGAGCAGTACTTC.

The CDR3 spells CASSPVSSGGYNEQFF. CDR3 DNA sequence: TGTGCCAGCTCACCGGTGTCTAGCGGGGGTTACAATGAGCAGTTCTTC. The rearrangement joins TRBV18 to TRBJ2-1; 10 positions match TRBD2. The germline CDR1 and CDR2 sequences are KGHSH and LQKENI. This CDR3 comprises 16 residues. Trimming removed 3 bases from V and 4 bases from J; junction bases left unmatched: 6.

CDR3 protein: CASSVGLLRGELFF. Written as DNA, the CDR3 is TGTGCCAGCAGCGTAGGACTGCTTCGCGGGGAGCTGTTTTTT. V gene TRBV9 combines with J gene TRBJ2-2; D ambiguous. Germline CDR1 and CDR2: SGDLS and YYNGEE. This CDR3 is 14 amino acids long. V was shortened by 0 bases and J by 7 bases, with 10 bases between the two germline ends.

This clone was found a few times. The chain has TRBV7-6 and TRBJ2-7; the D gene is possibly TRBD1 (5 bases). The length of the CDR3 is 13 residues. The germline V and J ends were trimmed by 1 base and 3 bases, with 7 bases remaining between them. The V gene's germline CDR1 is SGHVS and CDR2 FNYEAQ. The CDR3 nucleotides read TGTGCCAGCAGCTTAGAAACAGGCTACGAGCAGTACTTC. Its translation: CASSLETGYEQYF.

The chain couples TRBV9 to TRBJ1-1; no clear D. Germline V gene data show CDR1 as SGDLS and CDR2 as YYNGEE. This CDR3 is built from 14 residues. V was pared by 0 bases and J by 4 bases, with 10 bases between. CDR3 sequence reads: CASSVDPEPTEAFF. CDR3 DNA: TGTGCCAGCAGCGTAGATCCTGAGCCCACTGAAGCTTTCTTT.

A remark on this clone: Distinct nucleotide sequences in the sample also encode this CDR3. The rearrangement joins TRBV7-2 to TRBJ1-5, with TRBD1 matching 7 bases. The germline V gene has CDR1 SGHTA and CDR2 FQGNSA. V gave up 5 bases and J gave up 4 bases; unmatched junction bases: 2. This CDR3 comprises 13 residues. The DNA for the CDR3 is TGTGCCAGCAGCCAGGGGGGAAATCAGCCCCAGCATTTT. It specifies CASSQGGNQPQHF.

This chain connects TRBV7-9 to TRBJ1-3, with 7 bases that match TRBD1. Germline loops: CDR1 SEHNR, CDR2 FQNEAQ (reference sequence). V dropped 3 bases and J dropped 4; count of bases not matched to a gene: 6. CDR3 length: 15 amino acids. CDR3 amino acids: CASSFQQGSGNTIYF. The CDR3 DNA reads TGTGCCAGCAGCTTCCAACAGGGGTCCGGAAACACCATATATTTT.

The rearrangement links TRBV7-6 to TRBJ2-3, with TRBD1 matching over 7 bases. Germline CDR1 and CDR2: SGHVS and FNYEAQ. V shed 2 bases and J 2 bases; nucleotides not matched to a gene: 4. This CDR3 region has 15 residues. For the CDR3, the DNA is TGTGCCAGCAGCTTATTAGGGGGCCACACAGATACGCAGTATTTT. Translation: CASSLLGGHTDTQYF.

This clone has only one observation. V gene TRBV7-8 combines with J gene TRBJ1-4; D may be TRBD1 (5 bases). CDR3 length equals 16 residues. The V end lost 8 bases, the J end lost 0 bases, and 16 bases lay between the germline ends. CDR1 is SGHVS, CDR2 FQNEAQ, per germline. DNA for the CDR3: TGTGCCAGCGGATTAACACGACAGACAACTAATGAAAAACTGTTTTTT. Translated, it gives CASGLTRQTTNEKLFF. The whole variable domain, remainder taken from reference TRBV7-8 and TRBJ1-4, is GAGVSQSPRYKVAKRGQDVALRCDPISGHVSLFWYQQALGQGPEFLTYFQNEAQLDKSGLPSDRFFAERPEGSVSTLKIQRTQQEDSAVYLCASGLTRQTTNEKLFFGSGTQLSVL.

This clone appeared a few times. The DNA for the CDR3 is TGCGCCAGCAGCTCTCGACCGGGACAAAGCACTGAAGCTTTCTTT. The encoded protein is CASSSRPGQSTEAFF. This chain connects TRBV5-1 to TRBJ1-1; D might be TRBD1 (6 bases). Trimming removed 3 bases from V and 4 bases from J, with 16 bases in between. The germline CDR1 and CDR2 sequences are SGHRS and YFSETQ. The CDR3 contains 15 residues. Full variable domain (rest looked up from reference TRBV5-1 and TRBJ1-1): KAGVTQTPRYLIKTRGQQVTLSCSPISGHRSVSWYQQTPGQGLQFLFEYFSETQRNKGNFPGRFSGRQFSNSRSEMNVSTLELGDSALYLCASSSRPGQSTEAFFGQGTRLTVV.

This chain connects TRBV4-1 to TRBJ1-3; 9 bases align to TRBD1. The CDR3 spans 16 residues. Per the germline V gene, CDR1 is MGHRA and CDR2 is YSYEKL. J was trimmed by 4 bases and V by 2 bases; bases with no gene match: 6. CDR3 coding DNA: TGCGCCAGCAGCCAACACGGGACAGGGAAGGGAAACACCATATATTTT. It encodes CASSQHGTGKGNTIYF.

The chain links TRBV28 to TRBJ1-1, with D perhaps TRBD1 (5 bases). Trimming pared 1 base from V and 5 bases from J, leaving 20 bases between. Germline V gives CDR1 MDHEN, CDR2 SYDVKM. This CDR3 contains 17 residues. CDR3 DNA: TGTGCCAGCAGTTTATTGTCAGGGATGGGCCTGGGAACTGAAGCTTTCTTT. It specifies CASSLLSGMGLGTEAFF. The variable domain in full, with the rest retrieved from reference TRBV28 and TRBJ1-1, is DVKVTQSSRYLVKRTGEKVFLECVQDMDHENMFWYRQDPGLGLRLIYFSYDVKMKEKGDIPEGYSVSREKKERFSLILESASTNQTSMYLCASSLLSGMGLGTEAFFGQGTRLTVV.

The chain has TRBV28 and TRBJ1-1; D is undetermined. CDR3 size: 15 residues. Germline CDR1 MDHEN, CDR2 SYDVKM. The V end was cut by 5 bases, the J end by 7 bases, with 20 bases between. The CDR3 is CASSGSGNRRNEAFF. The CDR3 bases are TGTGCCAGCAGTGGCTCCGGGAATCGGCGCAATGAAGCTTTCTTT.

This clone was observed once. The V gene is TRBV18, the J gene TRBJ1-1; D gene uncertain. CDR3 length equals 14 residues. Germline V gene lookup returns CDR1 KGHSH and CDR2 LQKENI. Deletions cut 3 bases from V and 3 bases from J, with 11 bases between. The CDR3 DNA is TGTGCCAGCTCACCTGGACGGGAGCACACTGAAGCTTTCTTT. Translating gives CASSPGREHTEAFF.